This T cell receptor (beta chain) was captured in a study of cytomegalovirus exposure and HLA in healthy donors. V lost 5 bases, J lost 7 bases, and 14 bases lay in between. The CDR3 is 13 amino acids. Germline V CDR1 and CDR2: MNHNY, SVGAGI (reference sequence). 60 Vbeta and 13 Jbeta primers were used in PCR. Here immunoSEQ multiplex PCR was the method, and the copy in TCRdb shows in-frame clones only, minus some. The sample holds more than 150,000 clones, roughly 79% seen once. Study outcomes and limitations: Usually a TCR sequence was rare, but some public TCRs were found in many donors. For cytomegalovirus status, the classifier reportedly gave diagnoses with high specificity and sensitivity. In all likelihood, a cluster of highly shared sequence variants was a sequencing artifact.

Turning to this clone: Its antigen is as yet unknown.

This receptor was taken from a man aged 45-65 years in good health and CMV-seropositive. The chain links TRBV6-6 to TRBJ1-2, with D maybe TRBD1 (5 bases). The sequencing sample was made of PBMCs. CDR3 region: CASSRGGLGGYTF. The DNA for the CDR3 is TGTGCCAGCAGTCGTGGGGGACTTGGTGGCTACACCTTC.